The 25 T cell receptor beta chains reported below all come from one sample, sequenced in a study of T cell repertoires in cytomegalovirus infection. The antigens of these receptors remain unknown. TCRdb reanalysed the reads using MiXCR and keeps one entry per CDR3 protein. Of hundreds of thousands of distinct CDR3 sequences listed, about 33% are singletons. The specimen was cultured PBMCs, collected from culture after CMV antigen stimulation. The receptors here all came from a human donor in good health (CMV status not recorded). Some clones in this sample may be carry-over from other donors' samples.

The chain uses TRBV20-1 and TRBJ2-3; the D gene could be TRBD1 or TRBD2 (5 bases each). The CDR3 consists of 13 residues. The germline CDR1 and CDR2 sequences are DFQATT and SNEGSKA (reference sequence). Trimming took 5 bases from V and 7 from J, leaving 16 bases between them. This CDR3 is CSAQGIGTNTQYF. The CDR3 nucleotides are TGCAGTGCTCAAGGGATCGGGACGAATACGCAGTATTTT.

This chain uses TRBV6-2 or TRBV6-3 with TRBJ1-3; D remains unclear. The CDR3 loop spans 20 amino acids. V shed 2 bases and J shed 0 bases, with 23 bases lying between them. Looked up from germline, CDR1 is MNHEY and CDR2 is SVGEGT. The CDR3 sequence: CASSYGLFVGDLNSGNTIYF. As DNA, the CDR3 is TGTGCCAGCAGTTACGGACTGTTCGTCGGTGATTTAAACTCTGGAAACACCATATATTTT.

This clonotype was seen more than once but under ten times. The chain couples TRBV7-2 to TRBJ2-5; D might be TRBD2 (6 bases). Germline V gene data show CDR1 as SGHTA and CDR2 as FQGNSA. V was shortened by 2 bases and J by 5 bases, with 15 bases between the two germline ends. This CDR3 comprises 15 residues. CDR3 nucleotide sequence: TGTGCCAGCAGCTTAACTAGCACGGGGTGGGAGACCCAGTACTTC. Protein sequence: CASSLTSTGWETQYF.

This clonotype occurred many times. The CDR3 protein is CASSLRGRVGTGYTF. CDR3 nucleotides: TGTGCCAGCAGCCTCCGAGGGAGGGTGGGTACGGGCTACACCTTC. This sequence joins TRBV7-8 and TRBJ1-2; D not certain. Trimming took 5 bases from V and 8 from J, leaving 21 bases between them. The CDR3 is 15 residues long. Germline lookup yields CDR1 SGHVS and CDR2 FQNEAQ.

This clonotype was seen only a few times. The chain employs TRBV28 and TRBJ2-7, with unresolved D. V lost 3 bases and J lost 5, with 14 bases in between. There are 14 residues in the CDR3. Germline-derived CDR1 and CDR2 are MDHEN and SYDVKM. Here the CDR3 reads CASSFDRYKHEQYF. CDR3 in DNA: TGTGCCAGCAGTTTCGATAGGTATAAACACGAGCAGTACTTC.

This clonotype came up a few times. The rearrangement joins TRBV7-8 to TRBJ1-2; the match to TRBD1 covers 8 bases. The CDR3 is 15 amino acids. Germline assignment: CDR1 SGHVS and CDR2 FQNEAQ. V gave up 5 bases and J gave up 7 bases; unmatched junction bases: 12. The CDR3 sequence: CASSVPGTGVGGYTF. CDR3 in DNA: TGTGCCAGCAGCGTCCCAGGGACAGGTGTCGGTGGCTACACCTTC.

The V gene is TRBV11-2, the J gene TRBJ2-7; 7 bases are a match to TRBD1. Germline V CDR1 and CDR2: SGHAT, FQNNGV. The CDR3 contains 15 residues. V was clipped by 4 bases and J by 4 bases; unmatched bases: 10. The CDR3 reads CASSSTKTGLYEQYF. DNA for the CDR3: TGTGCCAGCAGCTCCACTAAGACAGGGTTGTACGAGCAGTACTTC.

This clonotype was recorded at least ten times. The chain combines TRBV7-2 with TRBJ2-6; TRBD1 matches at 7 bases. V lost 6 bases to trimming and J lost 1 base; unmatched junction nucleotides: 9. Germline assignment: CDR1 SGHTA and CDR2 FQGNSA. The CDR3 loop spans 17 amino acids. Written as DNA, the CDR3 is TGTGCCAGCAGGAGGGGGCCTTTATCTTCTGGGGCCAACGTCCTGACTTTC. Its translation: CASRRGPLSSGANVLTF.

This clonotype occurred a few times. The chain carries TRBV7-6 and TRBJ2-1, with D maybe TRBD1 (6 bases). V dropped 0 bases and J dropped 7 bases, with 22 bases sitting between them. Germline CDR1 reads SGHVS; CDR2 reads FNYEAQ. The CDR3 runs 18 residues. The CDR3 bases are TGTGCCAGCAGCTTAGCCCTTTACGCTAACCAGAGGGGGAATGAGCAGTTCTTC. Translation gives CASSLALYANQRGNEQFF.

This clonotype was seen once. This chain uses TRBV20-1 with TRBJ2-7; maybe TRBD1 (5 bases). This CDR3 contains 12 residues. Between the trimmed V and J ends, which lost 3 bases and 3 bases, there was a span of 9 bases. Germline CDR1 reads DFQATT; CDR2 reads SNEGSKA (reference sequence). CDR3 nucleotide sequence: TGCAGTGCTAGGGCAGGGTTCTACGAGCAGTACTTC. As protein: CSARAGFYEQYF.

The CDR3 spells CASSLSQMPYEQYF. The CDR3 region has the DNA TGTGCCAGCAGTTTAAGTCAGATGCCCTACGAGCAGTACTTC. The chain combines TRBV28 with TRBJ2-7; D remains unclear. The V end was cut by 2 bases, the J end by 2 bases, with 10 bases between. The germline CDR1 and CDR2 sequences are MDHEN and SYDVKM. The CDR3 sequence is 14 residues long.

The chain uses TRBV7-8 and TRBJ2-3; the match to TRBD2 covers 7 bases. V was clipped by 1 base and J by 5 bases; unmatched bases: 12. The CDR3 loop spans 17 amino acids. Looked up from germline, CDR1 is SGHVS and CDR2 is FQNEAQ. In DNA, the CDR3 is TGTGCCAGCAGCTTAGTTGGCGGGAGCGTCTCACAAGATACGCAGTATTTT. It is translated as CASSLVGGSVSQDTQYF.

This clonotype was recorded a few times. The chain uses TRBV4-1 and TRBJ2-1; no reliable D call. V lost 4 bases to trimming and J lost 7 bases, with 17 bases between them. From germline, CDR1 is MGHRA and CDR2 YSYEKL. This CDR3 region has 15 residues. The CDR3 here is CASSPPGERANEQFF. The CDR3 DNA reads TGCGCCAGCAGCCCCCCGGGTGAGAGAGCGAATGAGCAGTTCTTC.

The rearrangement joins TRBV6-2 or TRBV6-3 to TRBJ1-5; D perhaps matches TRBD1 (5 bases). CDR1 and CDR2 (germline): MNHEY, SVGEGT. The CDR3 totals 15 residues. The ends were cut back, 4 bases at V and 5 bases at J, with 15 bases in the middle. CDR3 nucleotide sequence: TGTGCCAGCAGTTCCCAGGGATACCGGCATCAGCCCCAGCATTTT. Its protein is CASSSQGYRHQPQHF.

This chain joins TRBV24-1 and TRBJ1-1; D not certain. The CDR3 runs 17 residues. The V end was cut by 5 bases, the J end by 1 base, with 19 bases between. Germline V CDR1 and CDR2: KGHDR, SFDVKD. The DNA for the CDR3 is TGTGCCACCAGTGGTCGCGGCCAATCCAGACCGAACACTGAAGCTTTCTTT. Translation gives CATSGRGQSRPNTEAFF.

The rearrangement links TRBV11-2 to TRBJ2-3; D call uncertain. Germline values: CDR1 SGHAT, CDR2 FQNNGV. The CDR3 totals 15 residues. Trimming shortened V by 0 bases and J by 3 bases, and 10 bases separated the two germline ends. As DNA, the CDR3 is TGTGCCAGCAGCTTAGACTGGGTTGGAACAGATACGCAGTATTTT. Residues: CASSLDWVGTDTQYF.

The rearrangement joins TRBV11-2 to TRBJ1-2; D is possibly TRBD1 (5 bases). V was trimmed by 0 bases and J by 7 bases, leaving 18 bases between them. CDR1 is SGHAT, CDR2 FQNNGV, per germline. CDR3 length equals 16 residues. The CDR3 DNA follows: TGTGCCAGCAGCTTAGATCCGGGGGGGGAGACGAGTGGCTACACCTTC. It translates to CASSLDPGGETSGYTF.

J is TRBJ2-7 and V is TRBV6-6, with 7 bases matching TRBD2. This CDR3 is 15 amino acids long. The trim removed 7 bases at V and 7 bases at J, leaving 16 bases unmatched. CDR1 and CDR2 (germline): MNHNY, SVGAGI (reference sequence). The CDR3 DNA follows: TGTGCCAGCAAGGGGCACGGGAGGAGTTTGAAAGAGCAGTACTTC. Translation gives CASKGHGRSLKEQYF.

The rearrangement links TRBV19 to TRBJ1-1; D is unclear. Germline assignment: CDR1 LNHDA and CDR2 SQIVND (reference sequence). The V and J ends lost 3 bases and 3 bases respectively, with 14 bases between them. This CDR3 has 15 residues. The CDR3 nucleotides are TGTGCCAGTAGTATCCAGACCAAATGGGACACTGAAGCTTTCTTT. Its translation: CASSIQTKWDTEAFF.

The CDR3 DNA sequence: TGCAGTGCTAGAGATTCGCCCCCTGCCGGACTGAAGAGCAATCAGCCCCAGCATTTT. It translates to CSARDSPPAGLKSNQPQHF. The chain links TRBV20-1 to TRBJ1-5; no clear D. Germline values: CDR1 DFQATT, CDR2 SNEGSKA (reference sequence). CDR3 length: 19 residues. Trimming left V 0 bases short and J 1 base short, with 22 bases between.

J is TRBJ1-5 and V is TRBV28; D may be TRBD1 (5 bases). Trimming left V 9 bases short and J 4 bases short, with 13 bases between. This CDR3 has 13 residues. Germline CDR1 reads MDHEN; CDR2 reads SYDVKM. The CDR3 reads CASQLRGNQPQHF. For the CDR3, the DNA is TGTGCCAGTCAGCTACGGGGGAATCAGCCCCAGCATTTT.

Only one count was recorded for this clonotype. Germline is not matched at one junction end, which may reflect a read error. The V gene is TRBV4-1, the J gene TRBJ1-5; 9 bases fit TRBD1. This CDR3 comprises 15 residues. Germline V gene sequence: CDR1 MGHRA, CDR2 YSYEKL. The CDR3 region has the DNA TGTGCCAGCAGCCAAATAGACAGGGGGAACCAGCCCCAGCATTTT. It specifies CASSQIDRGNQPQHF.

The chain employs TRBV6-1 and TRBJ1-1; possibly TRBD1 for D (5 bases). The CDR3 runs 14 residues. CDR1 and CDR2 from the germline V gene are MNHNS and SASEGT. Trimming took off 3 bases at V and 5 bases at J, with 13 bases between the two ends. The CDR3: CASSDRGVGTEAFF. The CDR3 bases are TGTGCCAGCAGTGACAGAGGGGTTGGGACTGAAGCTTTCTTT.

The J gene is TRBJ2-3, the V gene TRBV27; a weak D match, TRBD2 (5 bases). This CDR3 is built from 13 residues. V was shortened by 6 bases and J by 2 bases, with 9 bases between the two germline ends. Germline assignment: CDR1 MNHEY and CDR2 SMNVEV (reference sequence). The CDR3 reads CASRAGLTDTQYF. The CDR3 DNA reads TGTGCCAGCAGGGCGGGCCTCACAGATACGCAGTATTTT.

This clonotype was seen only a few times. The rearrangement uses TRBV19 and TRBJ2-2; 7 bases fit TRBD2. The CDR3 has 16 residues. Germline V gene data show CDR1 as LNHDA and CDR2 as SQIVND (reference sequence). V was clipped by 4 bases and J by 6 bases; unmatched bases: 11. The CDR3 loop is CASSTPPSGGAGELFF. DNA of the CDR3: TGTGCCAGTAGTACCCCCCCTAGTGGGGGGGCCGGGGAGCTGTTTTTT.